A selection of T cell receptor beta chains follows, all from one sample in a study of PD-1 blockade in classical Hodgkin lymphoma. Clones were read by immunoSEQ multiplex PCR, and TCRdb kept only the in-frame ones, dropping some. Of about 18,000 clones in the sample, around 85% were seen once. The sample in question was peripheral blood mononuclear cells (PBMCs), obtained at baseline. These receptors originate from a human donor with classical Hodgkin lymphoma. Each CDR3 is given without its conserved first and last residue. Fields, in order: V gene, J gene, CDR3 protein.

>TRBV7-9|TRBJ2-7
ASSLGGGTFYEQY
>TRBV6-5|TRBJ2-5
ASSIGTGGSETQY
>TRBV2|TRBJ1-5
ASSVTINQPQH
>TRBV28|TRBJ1-2
ASRGGGGSYYGYT
>TRBV15|TRBJ2-3
ATSSYGTDTQY
>TRBV29-1|TRBJ1-3
SVDKGDTIY
>TRBV27|TRBJ1-2
AGSVGQNYGYT
>TRBV11-3|TRBJ1-1
ASSLERVNTEAF
>TRBV7-2|TRBJ1-2
ASSVNRDRDYT
>TRBV5-1|TRBJ1-4
ASSSSLTDATNEKLF